This T cell receptor beta chain was retrieved from a study of T cell changes during pregnancy in multiple sclerosis. The CDR3 consists of 13 residues. Germline loops: CDR1 SGHDN, CDR2 FVKESK. The germline V and J ends were trimmed by 4 bases and 3 bases, with 9 bases remaining between them. Sequencing was performed with immunoSEQ multiplex PCR; in TCRdb, only in-frame clones are kept and a portion is missing. Of under 100,000 clones listed, roughly 90% were seen once; the top ten hold under 2%. The chain couples TRBV14 to TRBJ1-2; D is possibly TRBD1 (6 bases). The sequences come from peripheral blood, collected in the first trimester of pregnancy. The source is a female donor in good health, enrolled as a control in a pregnancy study. CDR3 sequence reads: CASSPQGHYGYTF. The CDR3 nucleotides read TGTGCCAGCAGCCCTCAGGGGCACTATGGCTACACCTTC.